This T cell receptor beta chain derives from a study of radiation and T cells in renal cell carcinoma (dated by TCRdb to the early 2020s). Regarding the complete study: In total, about 53 samples, comprising approximately 25 tumors and roughly 27 peripheral blood samples, were subjected to TCR beta sequencing. Across all 55 or so samples, 4,000,000 or so unique CDR3 nucleotide sequences encoding about 2.4 million unique CDR3 amino acid sequences were identified. The study at large found these results: Because the trial had a single-armed design, the trial could not examine how radiation dose or scheduling affected the TCR repertoire. Higher TCR clonality was observed in irradiated tumors than in controls, with an average of about 50% of the repertoire accounted for by the top 100 clonotypes, compared with approximately 45% in nephrectomy-only tumors. Intratumoral heterogeneity went uncaptured because the only tumor material available was small regions of 0.85 to 1 g. A greater number of dominant CDR3 motifs was detected in irradiated tumors than in control tumors, and a larger share of the repertoire was occupied by these motifs in irradiated tumors than in control tumors.

The immunoSEQ kit was used, according to the manufacturer's recommendations, to generate TCR beta libraries from genomic DNA. To prepare libraries, a first multiplex PCR with proprietary primers was run, followed by a second PCR that added unique barcodes, and a bead cleanup was done after each round. A kit-provided positive control reaction and a negative control reaction were included in every sample batch. The final libraries were assessed on an Agilent 4200 TapeStation D1000 ScreenTape, pooled by volume, and quantified by qPCR. An Illumina NextSeq500 fitted with a MidOutput 150-cycle cartridge performed the sequencing, running 156 Read1 cycles and 15 Index1 cycles with the kit's custom primers. The pooled library was loaded at 0.75 to 1 pM with a roughly 20% PhiX control spike-in. For the original study's pipeline: Vendor-processed data were analyzed in R, and a clonotype was defined as all T cells sharing the same CDR3 nucleotide sequence. For clone abundance analyses, frequencies were normalized to the 10,000 most abundant clones in each sample. Public T cell clones, which averaged fewer than five per sample, were removed prior to analysis. ImmunoMap was used for dominant motif analysis with the PAM10 matrix, a gap penalty of 30, and a homology threshold of 0.3, and any motif reaching a cumulative frequency of at least 0.01 was considered dominant. This is the immuneACCESS table as TCRdb keeps it, with only in-frame sequences that have V and J called. A part of the clones is gone; compared with another copy, unresolved V genes explain less than half, and the rest is unexplained. V and J calls and clone size are given by that table; D and trimming were obtained from the DNA. The sample records 5,700 or so clones, 68% of which are singletons. 25% to 30% of the sample is in the top ten clones.

Read against the paper, the sample's time point label means: tumor resected at nephrectomy. Per the publication, the treatment or condition label means: treatment-naive control, cytoreductive nephrectomy. For controls, tumors were taken from treatment-naive renal cell carcinoma patients who had cytoreductive nephrectomy with no radiation beforehand. Renal cell carcinoma with clear cell pathology was present in all patients. Control tumors used for TCR sequencing were obtained from 4 females and around 11 males (median age approximately 60 years, range roughly 40 to 90) and were resected from about 2010 to 2014. Tumors were dissociated mechanically, digested with collagenase/hyaluronidase at 37 degrees C, processed in gentleMACS C tubes, and stored in liquid nitrogen. The QIAamp DNA Blood Mini Kit (Qiagen) was used to prepare genomic DNA for TCR sequencing. The analyses included only samples that passed all quality control checks.

Concerning this clone itself: Its antigen specificity is not known. No clone much larger than this one lies a single base away; base qualities are absent.

The origin of this receptor is a human donor with renal cell carcinoma. Sample: tumor tissue, taken from a patient whose treatment was nephrectomy without radiotherapy.

The CDR3 amino acid sequence is: CASIPDRGNQPQHF. The nucleotide sequence is given as TGTGCCAGCATCCCGGACAGGGGAAATCAGCCCCAGCATTTT. This chain joins TRBV28 to TRBJ1-5, and TRBD1 matches 9 of the central bases. V is pruned by 7 bases and J by 4 bases, leaving 5 bases of the junction without a gene match. Based on the germline V gene, the CDR1 and CDR2 sequences are MDHEN and SYDVKM. The CDR3 holds 14 amino acids from the cysteine to the phenylalanine. Only CDR3 DNA is held: 42 bases, read in frame from base 1.